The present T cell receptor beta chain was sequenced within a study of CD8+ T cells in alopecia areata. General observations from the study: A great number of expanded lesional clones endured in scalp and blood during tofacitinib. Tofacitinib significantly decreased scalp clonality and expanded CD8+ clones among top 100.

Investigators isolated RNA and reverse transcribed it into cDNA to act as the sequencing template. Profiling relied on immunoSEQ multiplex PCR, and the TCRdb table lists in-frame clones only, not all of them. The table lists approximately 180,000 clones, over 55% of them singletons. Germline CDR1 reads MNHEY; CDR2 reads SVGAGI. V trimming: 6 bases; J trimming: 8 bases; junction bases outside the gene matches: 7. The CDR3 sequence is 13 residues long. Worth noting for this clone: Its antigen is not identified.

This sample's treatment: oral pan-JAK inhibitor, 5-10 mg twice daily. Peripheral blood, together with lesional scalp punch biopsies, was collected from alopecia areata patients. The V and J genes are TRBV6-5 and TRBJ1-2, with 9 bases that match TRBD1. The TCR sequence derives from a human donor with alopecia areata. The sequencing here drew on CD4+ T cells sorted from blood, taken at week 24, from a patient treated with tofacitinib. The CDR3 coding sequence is TGTGCCAGCAGACCGGGGACAGGGAGAGGCTACACCTTC. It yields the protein CASRPGTGRGYTF.